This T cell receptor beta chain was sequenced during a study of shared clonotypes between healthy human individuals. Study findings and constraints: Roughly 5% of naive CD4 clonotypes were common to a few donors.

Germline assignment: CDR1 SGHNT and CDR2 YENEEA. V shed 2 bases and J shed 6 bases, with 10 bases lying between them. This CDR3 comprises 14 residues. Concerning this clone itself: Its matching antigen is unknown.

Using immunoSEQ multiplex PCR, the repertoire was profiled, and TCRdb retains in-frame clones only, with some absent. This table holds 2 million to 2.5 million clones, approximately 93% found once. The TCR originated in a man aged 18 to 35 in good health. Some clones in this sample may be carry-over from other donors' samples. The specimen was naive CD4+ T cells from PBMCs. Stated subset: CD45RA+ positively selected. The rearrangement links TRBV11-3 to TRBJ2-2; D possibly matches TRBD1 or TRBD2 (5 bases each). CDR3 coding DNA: TGTGCCAGCAGCTTACTCGGGGCAGCCGGGGAGCTGTTTTTT. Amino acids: CASSLLGAAGELFF. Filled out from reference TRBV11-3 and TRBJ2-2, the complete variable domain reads EAGVVQSPRYKIIEKKQPVAFWCNPISGHNTLYWYLQNLGQGPELLIRYENEEAVDDSQLPKDRFSAERLKGVDSTLKIQPAELGDSAVYLCASSLLGAAGELFFGEGSRLTVL.